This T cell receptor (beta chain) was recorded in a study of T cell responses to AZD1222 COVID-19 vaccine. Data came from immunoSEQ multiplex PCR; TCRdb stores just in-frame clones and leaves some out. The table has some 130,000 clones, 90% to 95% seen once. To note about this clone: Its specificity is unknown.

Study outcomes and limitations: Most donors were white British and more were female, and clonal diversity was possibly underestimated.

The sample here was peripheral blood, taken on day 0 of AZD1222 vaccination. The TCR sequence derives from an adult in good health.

The CDR3 DNA reads TGTGCCAGCAGTTCCGGGAGGCCTGGCTACACCTTC. This gives the protein CASSSGRPGYTF. The chain recombines TRBV12-3 or TRBV12-4 with TRBJ1-2; D is unresolved. This CDR3 comprises 12 residues. V lost 4 bases and J lost 7, with 10 bases in between.